This T cell receptor beta chain was captured by sequencing in a study of monozygotic twins with inflammatory bowel disease. General observations from the study: By inverse Simpson index, TCRbeta diversity was lower in IBD patients than in healthy co-twins. A lone strong IBD-associated signal or clonotype found no support.

Each TCR library consumed about 3,800 ng of total RNA. Template switching incorporated UMIs with a 6-nucleotide sample barcode. From its re-call of the 5' RACE reads, TCRdb lists each CDR3 protein once, without DNA. The sample table sets out about 380,000 distinct CDR3 sequences. CDR1 is ENHRY, CDR2 SYGVKD, per germline. This CDR3 spans 18 amino acids. As regards this clonotype: Its antigen is as yet unknown.

The V call is TRBV10-3, the J call TRBJ2-1; TCRdb proposes TRBD2, but this gene call is untestable without DNA. The sample taken for sequencing was blood. This TCR was sampled from a human donor with ulcerative colitis or Crohn's disease, or a healthy co-twin of an affected twin (not recorded which). This chain's CDR3 is CAISESLLGGGMDNEQFF.